The T cell receptor (beta chain) under discussion was sequenced for a study of cytomegalovirus exposure and HLA in healthy donors. Looking at the study overall: Among 150 million to 200 million T cells, an earlier analysis found roughly 100 million unique TCR beta sequences. Roughly 80 million unique TCRs from HLA-typed donors were held in an early data release. Study-level points and caveats: Among TCR beta chains, those listed as cytomegalovirus-associated numbered 164. Common viral pathogens seemed, in a later analysis, to connect with several of the most significant clusters.

The V gene lost 4 bases and the J gene lost 1 base, with 13 bases spanning the gap. The V gene's germline CDR1 is ENHRY and CDR2 SYGVKD. This CDR3 has 15 residues. Of note for this clone: Its specificity is not known.

13 Jbeta primers and 60 Vbeta primers were used for the PCR. Profiled with immunoSEQ multiplex PCR; TCRdb holds only in-frame clones, not every one. The sample has over 150,000 clones; around 80% are singletons. The genes are TRBV10-3 and TRBJ2-5; a weak D match, TRBD1 (6 bases). Sample: PBMCs. This TCR derives from a woman in her forties or fifties in good health and CMV-seropositive. DNA of the CDR3: TGTGCCATCAGTGTACATCAGACAGGCCAAGAGACCCAGTACTTC. Protein: CAISVHQTGQETQYF.